Here is one TCR beta chain with its context. Its antigen is undetermined. This sample was included in a study of CD8+ T cells in alopecia areata. Study information: Tofacitinib was taken orally by treated patients, and the dose was 5 to 10 mg twice daily. The study's findings and limits: Tofacitinib significantly lowered scalp clonality and expanded CD8+ clones among the top 100. Sharing of TCRs across patients appeared less clear than in mice, possibly for HLA-related reasons. Researchers report lesional scalp, most notably alopecia totalis/universalis, outstripped normal scalp in clonality.

CDR1 MNHNY and CDR2 SVGAGI come from the germline V gene (reference sequence). Germline trimming cut 2 bases from V and 2 bases from J; bases unmatched to any gene: 3. The CDR3 has 14 amino acids. Sequencing relied on a cDNA template that was reverse transcribed from extracted RNA. Sequencing used immunoSEQ multiplex PCR; TCRdb keeps in-frame clones, though not all of them. The sample has 150,000 to 250,000 clones, roughly 50% seen once. This sample's treatment: oral pan-JAK inhibitor, 5-10 mg twice daily. This receptor was obtained from a human donor with alopecia areata. Sequenced here: CD4+ T cells sorted from blood, sampled at week 24, from a patient treated with tofacitinib. This chain links TRBV6-6 with TRBJ2-7; 7 positions agree with TRBD2. The DNA of the CDR3 is TGTGCCAGCAGTTACGGGGGAGGGACCTACGAGCAGTACTTC. It encodes CASSYGGGTYEQYF.